The source of this T cell receptor (beta chain) is a study of blood T cell repertoires in COVID-19. Germline lookup yields CDR1 MDHEN and CDR2 SYDVKM. This CDR3 is built from 13 residues. V was pared by 6 bases and J by 8 bases, with 9 bases of the junction left unmatched. This table comes from immunoSEQ multiplex PCR, and its TCRdb copy is limited to in-frame clones, with some not included. The table has roughly 450,000 clones, less than 95% seen once. The sample consisted of PBMCs or T cells enriched from blood (not recorded which). This sequence originates from a man younger than 30 who had recovered from COVID-19. J is TRBJ1-2 and V is TRBV28; 7 positions agree with TRBD1. CDR3 amino acids: CASSAGGHGGYTF. The CDR3 DNA follows: TGTGCCAGCAGCGCAGGGGGTCATGGAGGCTACACCTTC.